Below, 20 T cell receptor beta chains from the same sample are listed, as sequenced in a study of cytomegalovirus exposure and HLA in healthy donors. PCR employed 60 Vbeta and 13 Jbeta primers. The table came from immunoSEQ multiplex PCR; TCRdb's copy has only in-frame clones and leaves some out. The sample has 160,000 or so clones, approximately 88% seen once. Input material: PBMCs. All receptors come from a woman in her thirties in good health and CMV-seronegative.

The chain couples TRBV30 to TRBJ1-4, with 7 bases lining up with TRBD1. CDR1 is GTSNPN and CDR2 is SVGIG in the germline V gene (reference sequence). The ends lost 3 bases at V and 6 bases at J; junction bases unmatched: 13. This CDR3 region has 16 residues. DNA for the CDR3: TGTGCCTGGAGCCTCATAACAGGGGCTCCTCATGAAAAACTGTTTTTT. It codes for CAWSLITGAPHEKLFF.

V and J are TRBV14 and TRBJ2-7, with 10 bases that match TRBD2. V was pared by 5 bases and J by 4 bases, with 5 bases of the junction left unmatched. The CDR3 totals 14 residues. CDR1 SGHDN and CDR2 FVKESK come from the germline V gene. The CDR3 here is CASSRTSGTYEQYF. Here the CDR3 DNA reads TGTGCCAGCAGCAGGACTAGCGGAACATACGAGCAGTACTTC. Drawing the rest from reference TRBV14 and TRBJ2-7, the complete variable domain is EAGVTQFPSHSVIEKGQTVTLRCDPISGHDNLYWYRRVMGKEIKFLLHFVKESKQDESGMPNNRFLAERTGGTYSTLKVQPAELEDSGVYFCASSRTSGTYEQYFGPGTRLTVT.

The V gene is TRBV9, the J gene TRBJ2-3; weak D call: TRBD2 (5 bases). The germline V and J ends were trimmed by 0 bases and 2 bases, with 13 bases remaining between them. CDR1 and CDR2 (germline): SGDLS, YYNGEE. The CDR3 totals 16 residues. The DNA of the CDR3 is TGTGCCAGCAGCGTAGATGAGGGCAGGTACACAGATACGCAGTATTTT. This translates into CASSVDEGRYTDTQYF.

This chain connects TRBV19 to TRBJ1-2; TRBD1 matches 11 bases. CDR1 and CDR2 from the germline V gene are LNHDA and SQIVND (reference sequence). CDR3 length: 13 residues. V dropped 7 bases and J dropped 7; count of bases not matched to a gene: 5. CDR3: CASNRGQGGGYTF. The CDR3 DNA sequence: TGTGCCAGTAACCGGGGACAGGGGGGTGGCTACACCTTC.

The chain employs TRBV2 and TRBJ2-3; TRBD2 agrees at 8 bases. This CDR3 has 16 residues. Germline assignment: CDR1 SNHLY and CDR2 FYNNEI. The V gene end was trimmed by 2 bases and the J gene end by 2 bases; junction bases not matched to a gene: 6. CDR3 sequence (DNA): TGTGCCAGCAGTGAATTGCGGGGGGCAGCCACAGATACGCAGTATTTT. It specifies CASSELRGAATDTQYF.

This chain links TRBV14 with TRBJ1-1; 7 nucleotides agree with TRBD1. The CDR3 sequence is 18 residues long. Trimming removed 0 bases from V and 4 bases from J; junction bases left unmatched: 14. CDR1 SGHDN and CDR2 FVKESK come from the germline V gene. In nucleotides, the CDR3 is TGTGCCAGCAGCCAAGATCCTGGCCAGGGGGGTAAAGGCACTGAAGCTTTCTTT. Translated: CASSQDPGQGGKGTEAFF.

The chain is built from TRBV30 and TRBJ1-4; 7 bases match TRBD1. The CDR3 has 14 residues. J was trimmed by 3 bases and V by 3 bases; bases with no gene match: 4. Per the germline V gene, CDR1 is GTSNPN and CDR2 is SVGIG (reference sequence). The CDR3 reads CAWRPGQPNEKLFF. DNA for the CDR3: TGTGCCTGGAGACCGGGACAGCCTAATGAAAAACTGTTTTTT. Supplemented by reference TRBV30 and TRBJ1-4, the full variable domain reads SQTIHQWPATLVQPVGSPLSLECTVEGTSNPNLYWYRQAAGRGLQLLFYSVGIGQISSEVPQNLSASRPQDRQFILSSKKLLLSDSGFYLCAWRPGQPNEKLFFGSGTQLSVL.

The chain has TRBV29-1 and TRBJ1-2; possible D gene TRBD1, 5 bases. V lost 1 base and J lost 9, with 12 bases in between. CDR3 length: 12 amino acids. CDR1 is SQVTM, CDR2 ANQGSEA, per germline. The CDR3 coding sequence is TGCAGCGTTGAAGTTCAGCAGGGTAGCTACACCTTC. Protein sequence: CSVEVQQGSYTF. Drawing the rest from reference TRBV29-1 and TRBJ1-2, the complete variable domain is SAVISQKPSRDICQRGTSLTIQCQVDSQVTMMFWYRQQPGQSLTLIATANQGSEATYESGFVIDKFPISRPNLTFSTLTVSNMSPEDSSIYLCSVEVQQGSYTFGSGTRLTVV.

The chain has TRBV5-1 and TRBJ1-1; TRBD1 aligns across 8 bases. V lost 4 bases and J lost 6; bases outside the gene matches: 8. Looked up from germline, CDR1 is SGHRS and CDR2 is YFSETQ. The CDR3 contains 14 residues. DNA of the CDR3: TGCGCCAGCAGCCGGACAGGGTCTGGGGCTGAAGCTTTCTTT. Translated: CASSRTGSGAEAFF.

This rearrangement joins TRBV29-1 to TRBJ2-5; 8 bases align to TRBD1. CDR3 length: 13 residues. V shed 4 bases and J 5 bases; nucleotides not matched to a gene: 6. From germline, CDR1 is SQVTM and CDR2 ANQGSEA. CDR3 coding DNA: TGCAGCGTTGGGTTCAGGGGGCTTGAGACCCAGTACTTC. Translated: CSVGFRGLETQYF.

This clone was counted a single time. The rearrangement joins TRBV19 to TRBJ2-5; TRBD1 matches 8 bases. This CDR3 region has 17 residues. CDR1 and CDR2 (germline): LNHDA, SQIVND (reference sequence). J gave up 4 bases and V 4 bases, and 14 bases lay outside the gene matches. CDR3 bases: TGTGCCAGTAGTAACGGGGTCGAGGGCAGGGGGCGAGAGACCCAGTACTTC. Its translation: CASSNGVEGRGRETQYF.

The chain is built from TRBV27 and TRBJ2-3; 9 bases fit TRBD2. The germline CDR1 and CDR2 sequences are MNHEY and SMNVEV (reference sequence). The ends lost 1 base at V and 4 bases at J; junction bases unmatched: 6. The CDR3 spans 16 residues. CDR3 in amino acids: CASSLWRAGGPDTQYF. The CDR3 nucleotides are TGTGCCAGCAGTTTATGGCGAGCGGGGGGTCCAGATACGCAGTATTTT.

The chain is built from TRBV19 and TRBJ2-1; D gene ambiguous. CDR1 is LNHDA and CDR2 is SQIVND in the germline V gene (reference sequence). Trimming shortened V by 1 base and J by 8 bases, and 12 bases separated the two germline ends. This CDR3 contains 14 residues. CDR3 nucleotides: TGTGCCAGTAGTATAGGTCCGAGCTTGCATGAGCAGTTCTTC. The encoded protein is CASSIGPSLHEQFF.

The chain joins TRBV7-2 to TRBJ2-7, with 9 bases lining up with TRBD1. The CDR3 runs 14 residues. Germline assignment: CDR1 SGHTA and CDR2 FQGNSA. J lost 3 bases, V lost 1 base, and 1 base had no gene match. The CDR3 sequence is CASSLDRGHYEQYF. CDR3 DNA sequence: TGTGCCAGCAGCTTAGACAGGGGGCACTACGAGCAGTACTTC.

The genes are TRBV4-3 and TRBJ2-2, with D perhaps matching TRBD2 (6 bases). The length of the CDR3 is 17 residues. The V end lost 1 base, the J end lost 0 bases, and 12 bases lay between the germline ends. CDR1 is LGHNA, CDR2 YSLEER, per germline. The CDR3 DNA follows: TGCGCCAGCAGCCAAGGGAGGGGCTTCGCGAACACCGGGGAGCTGTTTTTT. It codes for CASSQGRGFANTGELFF.

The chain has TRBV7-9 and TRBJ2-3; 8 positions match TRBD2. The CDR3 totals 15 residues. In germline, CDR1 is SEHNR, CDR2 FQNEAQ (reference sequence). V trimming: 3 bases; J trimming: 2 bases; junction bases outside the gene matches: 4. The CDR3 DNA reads TGTGCCAGCAGCTTCGGGGGGGCCCTCACAGATACGCAGTATTTT. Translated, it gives CASSFGGALTDTQYF.

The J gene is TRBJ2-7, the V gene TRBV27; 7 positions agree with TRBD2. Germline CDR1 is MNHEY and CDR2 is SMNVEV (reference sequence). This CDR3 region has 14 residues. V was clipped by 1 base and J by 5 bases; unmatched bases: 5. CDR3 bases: TGTGCCAGCAGTTTATGGGAGGGGTCGAACGAGCAGTACTTC. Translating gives CASSLWEGSNEQYF.

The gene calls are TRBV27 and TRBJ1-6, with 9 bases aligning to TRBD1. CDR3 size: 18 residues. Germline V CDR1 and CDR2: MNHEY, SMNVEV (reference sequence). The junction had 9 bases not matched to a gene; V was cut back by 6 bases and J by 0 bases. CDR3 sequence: CASRLTGTGSSYNSPLHF. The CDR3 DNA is TGTGCCAGCAGACTAACCGGGACAGGGAGCTCCTATAATTCACCCCTCCACTTT.

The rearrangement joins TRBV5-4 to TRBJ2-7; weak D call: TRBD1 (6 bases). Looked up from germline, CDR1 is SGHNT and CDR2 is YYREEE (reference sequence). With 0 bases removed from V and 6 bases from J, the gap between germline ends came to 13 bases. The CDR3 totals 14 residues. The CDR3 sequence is CASSLGTGWAEQYF. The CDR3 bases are TGTGCCAGCAGCTTGGGAACAGGGTGGGCCGAGCAGTACTTC.

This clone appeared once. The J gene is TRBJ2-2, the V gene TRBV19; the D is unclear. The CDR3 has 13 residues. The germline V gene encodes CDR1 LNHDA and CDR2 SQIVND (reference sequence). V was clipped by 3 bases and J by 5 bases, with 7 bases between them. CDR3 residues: CASSMTRTGELFF. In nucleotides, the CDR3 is TGTGCCAGTAGTATGACAAGAACCGGGGAGCTGTTTTTT.